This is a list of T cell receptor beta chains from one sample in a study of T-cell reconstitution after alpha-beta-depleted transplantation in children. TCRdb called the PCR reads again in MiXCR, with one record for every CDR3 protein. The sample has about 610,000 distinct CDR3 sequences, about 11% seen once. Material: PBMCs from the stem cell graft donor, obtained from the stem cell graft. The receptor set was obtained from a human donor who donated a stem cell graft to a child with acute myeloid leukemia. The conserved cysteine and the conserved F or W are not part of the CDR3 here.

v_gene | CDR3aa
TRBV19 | ASSIKGAYEQY
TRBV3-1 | ASSRGQQEKLF
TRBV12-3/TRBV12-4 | ASSLLGDGYT
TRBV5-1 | ASTQREYAYEQY
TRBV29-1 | SGRAPLAGLNNEQF
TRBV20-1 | SAREGAAEYDEQF
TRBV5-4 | ASSLYSGLAGYEQY
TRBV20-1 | SALLRDAVDTQY
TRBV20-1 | SVSTENYEQY
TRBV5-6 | ASSLIAGANYEQY
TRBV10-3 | AITPGSPYEQY
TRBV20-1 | SGDRLAGFYNEQF
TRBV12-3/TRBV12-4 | ASSRTGRANVLT
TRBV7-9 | ASRRDRGSEKLF
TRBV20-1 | SAKHKGWANEQY
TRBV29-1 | SVDWGLSDNEQF
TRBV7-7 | ASSLGAGGPYNEQF
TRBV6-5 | ASSYWILSGRGTGKLF
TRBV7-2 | ASSTGGARTDTQY
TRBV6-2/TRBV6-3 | ASTRRNQETQY
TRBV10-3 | AITGPGTGNYGYT
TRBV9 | ASSVIGTSYNEQF
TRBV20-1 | SAAPFDRGGYEQY
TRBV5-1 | ASSSDRVGTDTQY
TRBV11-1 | ASSAPGSSGRRYNEQF
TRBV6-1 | ASRGGSSYEQY
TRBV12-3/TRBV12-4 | ATGVRDHTGELF
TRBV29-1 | SVESSAFTDTQY
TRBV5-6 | ASSSSIAGYNEQF
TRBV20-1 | SATYGQGLVYEQY
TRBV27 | ASSDLGLAYEQY
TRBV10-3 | AISEEGLANTGELF
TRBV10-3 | AISVSVGQNTGELF
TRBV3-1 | ASSQLSSGRGEQY
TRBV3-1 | ASSQGLGADTQY
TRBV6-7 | AIVPTVGRRIGELF
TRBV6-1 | ASSQANSPLH
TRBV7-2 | ASSSQGHSYEQY
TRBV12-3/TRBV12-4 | ASSEQGLRTEAF
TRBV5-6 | ASSLYDRGRVTDTQY
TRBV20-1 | SARTWTSGRDEQY
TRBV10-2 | ASRGLAGAEQY
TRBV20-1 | SATPPGQNQETQY
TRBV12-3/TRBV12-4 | ASRKGEGGEAF
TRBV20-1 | SARDGGAVKNIQY
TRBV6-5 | ASSWGLAGGSSYNEQF
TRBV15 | ATSRDLSYEQY
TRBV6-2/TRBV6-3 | ASSSLEREGSNEQF
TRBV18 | ASSRTGTGGEAF
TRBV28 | ASLGNRGQETQY
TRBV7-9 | AGWGESRMNTEAF
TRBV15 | ATSRDPGGPYSPLH
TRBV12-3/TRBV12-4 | ASKLGQGGNQPQH
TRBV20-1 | SARGPTVAPNSNQPQH